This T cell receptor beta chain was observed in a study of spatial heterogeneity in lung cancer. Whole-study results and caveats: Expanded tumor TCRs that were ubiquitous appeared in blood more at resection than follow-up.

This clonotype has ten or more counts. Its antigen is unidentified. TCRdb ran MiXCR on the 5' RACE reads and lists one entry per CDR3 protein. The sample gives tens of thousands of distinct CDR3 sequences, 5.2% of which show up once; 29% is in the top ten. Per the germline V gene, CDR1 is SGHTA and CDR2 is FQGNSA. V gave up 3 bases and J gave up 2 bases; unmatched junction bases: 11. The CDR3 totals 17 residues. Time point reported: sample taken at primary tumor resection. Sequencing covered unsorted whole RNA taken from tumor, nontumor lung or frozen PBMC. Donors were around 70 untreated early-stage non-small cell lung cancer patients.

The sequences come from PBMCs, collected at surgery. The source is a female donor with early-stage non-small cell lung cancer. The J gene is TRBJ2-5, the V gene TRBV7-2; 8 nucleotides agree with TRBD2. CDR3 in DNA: TGTGCCAGCAGCTTCCATGCCGGGGGGGCGGGACAAGAGACCCAGTACTTC. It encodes CASSFHAGGAGQETQYF. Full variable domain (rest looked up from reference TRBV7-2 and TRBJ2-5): GAGVSQSPSNKVTEKGKDVELRCDPISGHTALYWYRQSLGQGLEFLIYFQGNSAPDKSGLPSDRFSAERTGGSVSTLTIQRTQQEDSAVYLCASSFHAGGAGQETQYFGPGTRLLVL.